This T cell receptor (beta chain) is drawn from a study of T cell changes during pregnancy in multiple sclerosis. Measured with immunoSEQ multiplex PCR; TCRdb has only the in-frame clones, and not every one. The sample yields around 88,000 clones, 90% to 95% seen once. This clone was detected only once. Germline V CDR1 and CDR2: MNHEY, SVGAGI. Trimming shortened V by 8 bases and J by 3 bases, and 19 bases separated the two germline ends. The CDR3 totals 15 residues. The TCR sequence derives from a female donor with multiple sclerosis, enrolled in a pregnancy study. This sequence joins TRBV6-5 and TRBJ1-1, with D uncertain. Here the sequenced sample was peripheral blood, taken in the first trimester of pregnancy. CDR3 region: CASSQSFQVDTEAFF. In DNA form, the CDR3 reads TGTGCCAGCTCCCAAAGTTTCCAGGTGGACACTGAAGCTTTCTTT.